These T cell receptor beta chains were read from a single sample in a study of T cell responses to AZD1222 COVID-19 vaccine. Repertoires were generated with immunoSEQ multiplex PCR, while TCRdb's copy carries only in-frame clones and drops some. This table has 85,000 to 90,000 clones, around 91% appearing once. The specimen comprised peripheral blood, sampled on day 0 of MenACWY control vaccination. The receptors derive from an adult in good health. Each CDR3 is given with its conserved first and last residue. D genes are given only for firm matches. Where a row states a size, it is once, few, many or the class of an expanded clone; other rows omit it.

clone_size j_call d_call v_call cdr3_nt cdr3_aa
NA TRBJ2-1 TRBD2 TRBV5-6 TGTGCCAGCATCACCCAGGAGCGGGGAGGCTACAATGAGCAGTTCTTC CASITQERGGYNEQFF
NA TRBJ1-1 TRBD1 TRBV28 TGTGCCAGCAGTTCCCCACACGGGGGACAGGGAGGGGTTGAAGCTTTCTTT CASSSPHGGQGGVEAFF
few TRBJ1-1 NA TRBV19 TGTGCCAGTAGCCGACAGTTGGAGAACACTGAAGCTTTCTTT CASSRQLENTEAFF
NA TRBJ1-5 NA TRBV4-2 TGTGCCAGCAGCCCAAGCGTCAGAGATAGCAATCAGCCCCAGCATTTT CASSPSVRDSNQPQHF
few TRBJ1-1 NA TRBV4-2 TGTGCCAGCAGCCCCCCTGGGGGGACTGAAGCTTTCTTT CASSPPGGTEAFF
NA TRBJ2-3 TRBD2 TRBV4-2 TGTGCCAGCAGCCACGAAGCGGGACTAGCGACAGATACGCAGTATTTT CASSHEAGLATDTQYF
NA TRBJ1-2 NA TRBV18 TGTGCCAGCTCACCATTCCCCCCTGGTGCCTACACCTTC CASSPFPPGAYTF
NA TRBJ2-3 TRBD2 TRBV11-3 TGTGCCAGCAGCCCGGGACTAGCGGCAGTCACAGATACGCAGTATTTT CASSPGLAAVTDTQYF
NA TRBJ1-1 NA TRBV3-1/TRBV3-2 TGTGCCAGCAGCCAGTTAAGCACTGAAGCTTTCTTT CASSQLSTEAFF
NA TRBJ1-4 TRBD1 TRBV2 TGTGCCAGCAGCGGGACAGGGGTTGAAAAACTGTTTTTT CASSGTGVEKLFF
NA TRBJ1-2 NA TRBV6-6 TGTGCCAGCAGTTACTCGACACAGGACTATGGCTACACCTTC CASSYSTQDYGYTF
NA TRBJ2-7 TRBD1 TRBV11-2 TGTGCCAGCAGCCTCCGGGACAGGGGGGTCAACGAGCAGTACTTC CASSLRDRGVNEQYF
NA TRBJ1-1 NA TRBV12-3/TRBV12-4 TGTGCCAGCAGTTTTGGGGGCCCCACTGAAGCTTTCTTT CASSFGGPTEAFF
once TRBJ1-6 TRBD1 TRBV7-6 TGTGCCAGCAGCTTAGGGGGACAGGGCAAAAATTCACCCCTCCACTTT CASSLGGQGKNSPLHF
once TRBJ2-3 NA TRBV2 TGTGCCAGCAAGGAGGGCCGATCCACAGATACGCAGTATTTT CASKEGRSTDTQYF
NA TRBJ1-2 NA TRBV28 TGTGCCAGCACCCGTACAGGCGAAGGGGCTAACTATGGCTACACCTTC CASTRTGEGANYGYTF
NA TRBJ2-6 NA TRBV4-2 TGTGCCAGCAGCCAACAGGGAACCTCTGGGGCCAACGTCCTGACTTTC CASSQQGTSGANVLTF
NA TRBJ1-5 TRBD1 TRBV28 TGTGCCAGCACCCTGGGACAGGGGGCATATCAGCCCCAGCATTTT CASTLGQGAYQPQHF
NA TRBJ2-5 NA TRBV7-9 TGTGCCAGCAGCTTCAGCGACAGGTCCTCCAAGACCCAGTACTTC CASSFSDRSSKTQYF
NA TRBJ2-1 TRBD1 TRBV5-4 TGTGCCAGCAGCTTGGGTGACAGGGCACTTGAGCAGTTCTTC CASSLGDRALEQFF
NA TRBJ2-3 NA TRBV29-1 TGCAGCGTTGAAGCTAGCGCAGATACGCAGTATTTT CSVEASADTQYF
NA TRBJ2-7 TRBD1 TRBV6-5 TGTGCCAGCGAGGGACAGGGGGCCGAGCAGTACTTC CASEGQGAEQYF
NA TRBJ1-4 TRBD1 TRBV18 TGTGCCAGCTCACCGCGGACAGGGGGCAACGAAAAACTGTTTTTT CASSPRTGGNEKLFF
NA TRBJ2-7 TRBD1 TRBV12-3/TRBV12-4 TGTGCCAGCGGGGACAGGGGGTACGAGCAGTACTTC CASGDRGYEQYF
NA TRBJ2-5 TRBD2 TRBV3-1/TRBV3-2 TGTGCCAGCAGCCAAGTGGCAAGCGGGGCGGGAGAGACCCAGTACTTC CASSQVASGAGETQYF
NA TRBJ1-1 NA TRBV28 TGTGCCAGCAGTTTCGCCGAGGAAACAGTGAACACTGAAGCTTTCTTT CASSFAEETVNTEAFF
few TRBJ1-1 TRBD1 TRBV7-2 TGTGCCAGCAGCTTAGTTTGGGACAGGGGTATGAACACTGAAGCTTTCTTT CASSLVWDRGMNTEAFF
NA TRBJ1-2 NA TRBV10-2 TGCGCCAGCAGTGGGCAGGGTTTGAACTATGGCTACACCTTC CASSGQGLNYGYTF
NA TRBJ1-6 TRBD1 TRBV6-6 TGTGCCAGCAGTCACGGGGGACAGAGCTCCTATAATTCACCCCTCCACTTT CASSHGGQSSYNSPLHF
NA TRBJ2-1 NA TRBV2 TGTGCCAGCAGTGGGAGGGCCGGGTACAATGAGCAGTTCTTC CASSGRAGYNEQFF
NA TRBJ2-6 NA TRBV3-1/TRBV3-2 TGTGCCAGCAGCCTAAACTCTGGGGCCAACGTCCTGACTTTC CASSLNSGANVLTF
once TRBJ2-7 NA TRBV5-4 TGTGCCAGCAGCATCCGACTAGGAAGTTTCTTGGACGAGCAGTACTTC CASSIRLGSFLDEQYF
NA TRBJ1-5 NA TRBV29-1 TGCAGCGTTGGGGGGAGCAATCAGCCCCAGCATTTT CSVGGSNQPQHF
NA TRBJ2-7 TRBD1 TRBV5-1 TGCGCCAGCAGCACCTCGCCGGGACAGGGGGCATACGAGCAGTACTTC CASSTSPGQGAYEQYF
NA TRBJ1-2 TRBD1 TRBV10-3 TGTGCCATCAGTGATGAGGGGGCGAACTATGGCTACACCTTC CAISDEGANYGYTF